A selection of T cell receptor beta chains follows, all from one sample in a study of blood T cell repertoires in COVID-19. TCRdb's copy holds only in-frame clones and misses some; the assay was immunoSEQ multiplex PCR. The data contain 300,000 or so clones, roughly 87% of them seen just once; the ten biggest clones take up 4.5% to 7%. The source material was PBMCs or T cells enriched from blood (not recorded which). These receptors were taken from a woman in her 30s who had recovered from COVID-19. Both conserved end residues are part of each CDR3. D genes are given only for firm matches. Size values are once, few and many counts, or a class for expanded clones, and some rows have none.

>TRBV7-8|-|TRBJ2-3|-
CASSLARGTDTQYF
TGTGCCAGCAGCTTAGCACGGGGAACAGATACGCAGTATTTT
>TRBV27|-|TRBJ1-6|-
CASSSYIFLNSPLHF
TGTGCCAGCAGTTCATACATCTTTTTGAATTCACCCCTCCACTTT
>TRBV19|-|TRBJ1-3|-
CASSGTQPPGNTIYF
TGTGCCAGTAGTGGGACACAACCCCCTGGAAACACCATATATTTT
>TRBV18|-|TRBJ1-1|-
CASSPPLTGTEAFF
TGTGCCAGCTCACCACCGCTGACAGGCACTGAAGCTTTCTTT
>TRBV2|-|TRBJ2-7|TRBD2
CASSPPGLAHYEQYF
TGTGCCAGCAGCCCTCCGGGACTAGCGCACTACGAGCAGTACTTC
>TRBV6-4|few|TRBJ1-1|-
CASSPSPGNTEAFF
TGTGCCAGCAGTCCCTCGCCAGGGAACACTGAAGCTTTCTTT
>TRBV19|-|TRBJ1-5|TRBD1
CASSIQGALRGQPQHF
TGTGCCAGTAGTATACAGGGGGCCCTTCGGGGTCAGCCCCAGCATTTT
>TRBV7-2|-|TRBJ2-7|TRBD1
CASSPFGQATYEQYF
TGTGCCAGCAGCCCATTTGGACAGGCGACCTACGAGCAGTACTTC
>TRBV3-1/TRBV3-2|-|TRBJ2-2|TRBD1
CASSPDPRTGGPGELFF
TGTGCCAGCAGCCCCGACCCTAGGACAGGGGGCCCCGGGGAGCTGTTTTTT
>TRBV3-1/TRBV3-2|-|TRBJ1-6|-
CASKTPGRLPHSPLHF
TGTGCCAGCAAGACCCCGGGGAGGCTTCCCCATTCACCCCTCCACTTT
>TRBV19|-|TRBJ1-3|TRBD1
CASSLQGESGNTIYF
TGTGCCAGTAGTCTCCAGGGGGAAAGTGGAAACACCATATATTTT
>TRBV20-1|-|TRBJ2-1|-
CSASRPGRDNEQFF
TGCAGTGCTAGTAGGCCAGGCAGGGACAATGAGCAGTTCTTC
>TRBV7-9|-|TRBJ2-3|-
CASSPGLGDGDTQYF
TGTGCCAGCAGCCCGGGACTTGGAGATGGTGATACGCAGTATTTT
>TRBV5-1|-|TRBJ1-6|-
CASSLDAGRNSPLHF
TGCGCCAGCAGCTTGGATGCAGGGCGAAATTCACCCCTCCACTTT
>TRBV25-1|-|TRBJ2-2|-
CASSEYRQGWNVGELFF
TGTGCCAGCAGTGAATATAGGCAGGGTTGGAATGTCGGGGAGCTGTTTTTT
>TRBV27|-|TRBJ1-4|TRBD1
CASSDPGQVGEKLFF
TGTGCCAGCAGCGATCCGGGACAGGTAGGGGAAAAACTGTTTTTT
>TRBV6-4|-|TRBJ1-2|-
CASSGEGFGYGYTF
TGTGCCAGCAGTGGAGAAGGTTTCGGGTATGGCTACACCTTC
>TRBV7-3|-|TRBJ1-2|-
CASSLKRGYGYTF
TGTGCCAGCAGCTTAAAACGGGGGTATGGCTACACCTTC
>TRBV7-6|-|TRBJ2-2|-
CASSPKAAGGGELFF
TGTGCCAGCAGCCCTAAGGCCGCCGGCGGCGGGGAGCTGTTTTTT
>TRBV27|-|TRBJ2-6|-
CASGRGRGLSGANVLTF
TGTGCCAGCGGGCGGGGGCGAGGGCTGTCTGGGGCCAACGTCCTGACTTTC
>TRBV19|-|TRBJ1-2|TRBD1
CASSADRAVGYGYTF
TGTGCCAGTAGTGCGGACAGGGCGGTGGGCTATGGCTACACCTTC
>TRBV6-5|-|TRBJ2-2|-
CASTRSTGWAGELFF
TGTGCCAGCACCCGAAGTACGGGATGGGCCGGGGAGCTGTTTTTT
>TRBV3-1/TRBV3-2|-|TRBJ1-1|TRBD1
CASSPNLGQGNTEAFF
TGTGCCAGCAGCCCTAACCTGGGACAGGGTAACACTGAAGCTTTCTTT
>TRBV6-5|-|TRBJ1-2|-
CASSYSRQGLQYGYTF
TGTGCCAGCAGTTACTCGAGGCAGGGACTGCAATATGGCTACACCTTC
>TRBV9|-|TRBJ1-6|-
CASSIGVSSPLHF
TGTGCCAGCAGTATAGGGGTTAGTTCACCCCTCCACTTT
>TRBV14|-|TRBJ1-2|TRBD1
CASSPDRVYGYTF
TGTGCCAGCAGCCCAGACAGGGTCTATGGCTACACCTTC
>TRBV7-8|-|TRBJ1-3|-
CASSAGGASGNTIYF
TGTGCCAGCAGCGCCGGGGGGGCATCTGGAAACACCATATATTTT
>TRBV25-1|-|TRBJ1-6|-
CASSSGTNNSPLHF
TGTGCCAGCAGTTCCGGGACAAATAATTCACCCCTCCACTTT
>TRBV19|once|TRBJ2-2|TRBD1
CASSIQGAGTGELFF
TGTGCCAGTAGTATCCAGGGGGCGGGCACCGGGGAGCTGTTTTTT
>TRBV7-2|once|TRBJ1-3|TRBD1
CASSFDGQAQRDTIYF
TGTGCCAGCAGCTTCGACGGACAGGCGCAGCGGGACACCATATATTTT
>TRBV7-3|once|TRBJ2-3|TRBD2
CASSLAGGGSDTQYF
TGTGCCAGCAGCTTAGCTGGGGGGGGATCGGATACGCAGTATTTT
>TRBV6-2/TRBV6-3|-|TRBJ1-2|TRBD1
CASSYPDPPSVGQDLYGYTF
TGTGCCAGCAGTTACCCCGACCCCCCTTCCGTGGGACAGGATCTCTATGGCTACACCTTC
>TRBV9|-|TRBJ2-2|-
CASSSAGQSFSGELFF
TGTGCCAGCAGCTCCGCGGGACAGTCGTTTTCCGGGGAGCTGTTTTTT
>TRBV9|-|TRBJ2-7|TRBD1
CASSGRDREPQGEQYF
TGTGCCAGCAGCGGCCGGGACAGGGAGCCTCAGGGGGAGCAGTACTTC
>TRBV6-1|-|TRBJ2-5|-
CASSERGWVIETQYF
TGTGCCAGCAGTGAAAGAGGATGGGTTATAGAGACCCAGTACTTC
>TRBV6-1|-|TRBJ2-2|-
CASSDTGEATGELFF
TGTGCCAGCAGTGACACAGGGGAGGCCACCGGGGAGCTGTTTTTT
>TRBV12-3/TRBV12-4|-|TRBJ1-1|-
CASRAGWAEAFF
TGTGCCAGCAGGGCGGGATGGGCTGAAGCTTTCTTT
>TRBV27|-|TRBJ1-2|TRBD1
CASRHGQGGRYGYTF
TGTGCCAGCAGGCACGGACAGGGAGGGAGGTATGGCTACACCTTC
>TRBV5-4|-|TRBJ2-7|-
CASSLDWGLGEQYF
TGTGCCAGCAGCTTGGATTGGGGGCTCGGCGAGCAGTACTTC
>TRBV6-6|once|TRBJ1-4|-
CASSYSGPNEKLFF
TGTGCCAGCAGTTACTCTGGGCCGAATGAAAAACTGTTTTTT
>TRBV24-1|-|TRBJ1-5|-
CATSDSTGPQHF
TGTGCCACCAGTGATTCGACGGGGCCCCAGCATTTT
>TRBV2|-|TRBJ2-7|-
CASSFGFSYEQYF
TGTGCCAGCAGTTTCGGGTTCTCCTACGAGCAGTACTTC
>TRBV14|-|TRBJ2-5|-
CASSQDRWGGQGETQYF
TGTGCCAGCAGCCAAGATCGGTGGGGGGGCCAAGGAGAGACCCAGTACTTC
>TRBV10-3|-|TRBJ2-7|-
CAISVQKVSSYEQYF
TGTGCCATCAGTGTTCAGAAAGTCAGCTCCTACGAGCAGTACTTC
>TRBV6-1|-|TRBJ1-4|TRBD1
CASSEVGTGQEKLFF
TGTGCCAGCAGTGAAGTTGGGACAGGTCAAGAAAAACTGTTTTTT
>TRBV7-9|-|TRBJ1-2|-
CASSLAGDRWTRNRGYTF
TGTGCCAGCAGCTTAGCGGGTGACAGGTGGACCAGAAACCGAGGCTACACCTTC
>TRBV19|-|TRBJ1-1|-
CASSIGFGQNTEAFF
TGTGCCAGTAGTATAGGGTTTGGGCAGAACACTGAAGCTTTCTTT
>TRBV5-1|many|TRBJ1-4|-
CASSSGRARNEKLFF
TGCGCCAGCAGCTCCGGCAGGGCACGGAATGAAAAACTGTTTTTT